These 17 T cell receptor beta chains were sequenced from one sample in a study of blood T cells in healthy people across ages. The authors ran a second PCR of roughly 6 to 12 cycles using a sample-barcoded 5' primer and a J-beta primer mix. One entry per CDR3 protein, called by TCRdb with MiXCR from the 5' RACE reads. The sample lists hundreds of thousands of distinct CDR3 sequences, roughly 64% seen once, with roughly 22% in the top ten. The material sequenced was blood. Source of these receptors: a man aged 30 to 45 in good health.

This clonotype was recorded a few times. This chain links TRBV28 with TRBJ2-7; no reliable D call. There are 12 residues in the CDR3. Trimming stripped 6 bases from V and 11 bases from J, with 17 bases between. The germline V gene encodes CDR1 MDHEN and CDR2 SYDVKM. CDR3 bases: TGTGCCAGCAGCCGCGCTGACTCTGTAGAGTACTTC. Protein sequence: CASSRADSVEYF.

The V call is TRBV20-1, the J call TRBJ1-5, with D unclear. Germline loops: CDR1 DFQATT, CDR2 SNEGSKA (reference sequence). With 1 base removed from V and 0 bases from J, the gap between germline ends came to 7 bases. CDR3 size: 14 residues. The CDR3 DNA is TGCAGTGCTAGAGTGCAGGTTAGCAATCAGCCCCAGCATTTT. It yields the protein CSARVQVSNQPQHF.

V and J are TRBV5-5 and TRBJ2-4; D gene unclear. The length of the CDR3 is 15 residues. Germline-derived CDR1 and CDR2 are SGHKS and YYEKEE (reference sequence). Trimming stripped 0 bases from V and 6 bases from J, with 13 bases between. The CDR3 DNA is TGTGCCAGCAGCTTGGCGTGGGGTGTAGTAAACATTCAGTACTTC. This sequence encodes CASSLAWGVVNIQYF.

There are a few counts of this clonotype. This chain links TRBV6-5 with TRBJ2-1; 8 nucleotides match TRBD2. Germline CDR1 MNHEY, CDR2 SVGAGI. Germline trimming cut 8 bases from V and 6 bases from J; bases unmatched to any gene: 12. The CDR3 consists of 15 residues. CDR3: CASQRGAGGGNEQFF. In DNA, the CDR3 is TGTGCCAGCCAAAGAGGGGCGGGGGGTGGCAATGAGCAGTTCTTC.

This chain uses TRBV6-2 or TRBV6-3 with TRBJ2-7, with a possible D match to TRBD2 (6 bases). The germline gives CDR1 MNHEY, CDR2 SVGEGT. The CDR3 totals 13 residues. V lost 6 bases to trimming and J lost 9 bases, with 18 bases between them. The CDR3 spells CASRPGDIRWQYF. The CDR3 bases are TGTGCCAGCAGGCCGGGAGATATTAGGTGGCAGTACTTC.

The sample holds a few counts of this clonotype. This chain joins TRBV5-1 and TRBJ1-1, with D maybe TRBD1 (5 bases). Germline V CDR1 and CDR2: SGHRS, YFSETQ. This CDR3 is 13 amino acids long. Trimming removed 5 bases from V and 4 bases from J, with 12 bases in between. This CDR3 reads CASRPSGGTEAFF. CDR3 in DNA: TGCGCCAGCAGGCCCAGCGGGGGCACTGAAGCTTTCTTT.

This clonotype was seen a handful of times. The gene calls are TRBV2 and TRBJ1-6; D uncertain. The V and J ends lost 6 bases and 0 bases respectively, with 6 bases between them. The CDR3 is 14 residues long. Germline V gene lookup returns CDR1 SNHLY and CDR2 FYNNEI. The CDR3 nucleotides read TGTGCCAGCAGCCCAAGCTCCTATAATTCACCCCTCCACTTT. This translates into CASSPSSYNSPLHF.

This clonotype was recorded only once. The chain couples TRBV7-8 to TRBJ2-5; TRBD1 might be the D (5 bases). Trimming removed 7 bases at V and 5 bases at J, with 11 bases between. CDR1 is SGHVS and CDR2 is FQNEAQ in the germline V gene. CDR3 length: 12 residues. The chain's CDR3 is CASTLTAETQYF. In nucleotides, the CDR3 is TGTGCCAGCACCTTGACAGCGGAGACCCAGTACTTC.

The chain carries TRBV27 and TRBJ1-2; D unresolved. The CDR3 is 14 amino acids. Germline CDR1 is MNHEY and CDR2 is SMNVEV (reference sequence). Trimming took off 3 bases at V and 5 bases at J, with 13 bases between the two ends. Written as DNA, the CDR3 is TGTGCCAGCAGTTTTCGTGAGGGTCAATATGGCTACACCTTC. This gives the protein CASSFREGQYGYTF.

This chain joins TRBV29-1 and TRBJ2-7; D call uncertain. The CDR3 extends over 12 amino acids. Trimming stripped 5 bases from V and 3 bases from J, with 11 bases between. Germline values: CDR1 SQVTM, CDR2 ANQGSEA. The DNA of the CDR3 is TGCAGCGTTCGAGGAGCGAACTACGAGCAGTACTTC. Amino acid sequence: CSVRGANYEQYF.

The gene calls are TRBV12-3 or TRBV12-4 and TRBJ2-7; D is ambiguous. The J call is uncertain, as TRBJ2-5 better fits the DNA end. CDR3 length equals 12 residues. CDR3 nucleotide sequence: TGTGCCAGCAGTTCGGATCACGGGACCCAGTACTTC. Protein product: CASSSDHGTQYF.

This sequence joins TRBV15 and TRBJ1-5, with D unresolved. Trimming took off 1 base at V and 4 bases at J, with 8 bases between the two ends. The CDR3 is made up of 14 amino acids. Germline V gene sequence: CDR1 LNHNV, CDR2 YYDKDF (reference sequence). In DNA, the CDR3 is TGTGCCACCAGCAGAGCCTATGCTAATCAGCCCCAGCATTTT. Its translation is CATSRAYANQPQHF.

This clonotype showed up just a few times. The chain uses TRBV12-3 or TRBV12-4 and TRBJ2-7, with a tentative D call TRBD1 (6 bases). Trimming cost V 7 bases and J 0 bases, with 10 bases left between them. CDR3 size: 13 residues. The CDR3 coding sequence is TGTGCCAGCACCCACAGGGACTCCTACGAGCAGTACTTC. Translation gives CASTHRDSYEQYF.

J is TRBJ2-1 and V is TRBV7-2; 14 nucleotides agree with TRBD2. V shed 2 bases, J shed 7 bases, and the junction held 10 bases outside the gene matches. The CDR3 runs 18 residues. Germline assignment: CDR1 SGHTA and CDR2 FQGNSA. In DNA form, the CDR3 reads TGTGCCAGCAGCTTACGCCTCCTCGGGACTAGCGGGAGTAATGAGCAGTTCTTC. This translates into CASSLRLLGTSGSNEQFF.

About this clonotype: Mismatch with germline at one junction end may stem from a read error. The CDR3 nucleotides are TGTGCCAGCAGCCGACAGAATTCGCCCCTCCACTTT. It yields the protein CASSRQNSPLHF. The chain links TRBV9 to TRBJ1-6; perhaps TRBD1 as D (5 bases). Per germline, CDR1 SGDLS and CDR2 YYNGEE. The CDR3 contains 12 residues.

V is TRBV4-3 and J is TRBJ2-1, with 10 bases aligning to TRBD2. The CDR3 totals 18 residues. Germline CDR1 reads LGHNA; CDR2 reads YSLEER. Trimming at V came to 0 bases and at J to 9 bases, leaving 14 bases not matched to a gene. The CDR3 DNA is TGCGCCAGCAGCCAAGAGAGGGGTCAGATAGCGGGAGGTGGTGAGCAGTTCTTC. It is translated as CASSQERGQIAGGGEQFF.

The CDR3 sequence is CASSQEGGNSPLHF. CDR3 nucleotides: TGTGCCAGCAGCCAAGAAGGGGGTAATTCACCCCTCCACTTT. This chain links TRBV3-1 with TRBJ1-6, with D maybe TRBD1 (6 bases). This CDR3 spans 14 amino acids. Trimming pared 0 bases from V and 6 bases from J, leaving 6 bases between. In germline, CDR1 is LGHDT, CDR2 YNNKEL (reference sequence). Based on the CDR3 plus reference TRBV3-1 and TRBJ1-6, the full variable domain is DTAVSQTPKYLVTQMGNDKSIKCEQNLGHDTMYWYKQDSKKFLKIMFSYNNKELIINETVPNRFSPKSPDKAHLNLHINSLELGDSAVYFCASSQEGGNSPLHFGNGTRLTVT.